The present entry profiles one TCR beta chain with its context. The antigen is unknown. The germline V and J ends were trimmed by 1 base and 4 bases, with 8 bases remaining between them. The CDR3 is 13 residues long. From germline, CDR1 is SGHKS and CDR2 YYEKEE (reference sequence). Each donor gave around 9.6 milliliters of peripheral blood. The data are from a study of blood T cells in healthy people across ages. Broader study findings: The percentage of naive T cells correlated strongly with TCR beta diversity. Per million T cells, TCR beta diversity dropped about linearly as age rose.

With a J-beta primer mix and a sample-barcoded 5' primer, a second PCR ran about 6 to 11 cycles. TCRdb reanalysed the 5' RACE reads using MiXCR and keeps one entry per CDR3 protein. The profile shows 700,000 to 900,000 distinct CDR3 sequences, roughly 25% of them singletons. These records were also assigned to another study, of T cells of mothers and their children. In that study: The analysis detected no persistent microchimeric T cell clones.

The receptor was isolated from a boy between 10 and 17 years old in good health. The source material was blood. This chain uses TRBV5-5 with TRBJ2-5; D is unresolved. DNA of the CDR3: TGTGCCAGCAGCTTGCTATTCAGAGAGACCCAGTACTTC. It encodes CASSLLFRETQYF.